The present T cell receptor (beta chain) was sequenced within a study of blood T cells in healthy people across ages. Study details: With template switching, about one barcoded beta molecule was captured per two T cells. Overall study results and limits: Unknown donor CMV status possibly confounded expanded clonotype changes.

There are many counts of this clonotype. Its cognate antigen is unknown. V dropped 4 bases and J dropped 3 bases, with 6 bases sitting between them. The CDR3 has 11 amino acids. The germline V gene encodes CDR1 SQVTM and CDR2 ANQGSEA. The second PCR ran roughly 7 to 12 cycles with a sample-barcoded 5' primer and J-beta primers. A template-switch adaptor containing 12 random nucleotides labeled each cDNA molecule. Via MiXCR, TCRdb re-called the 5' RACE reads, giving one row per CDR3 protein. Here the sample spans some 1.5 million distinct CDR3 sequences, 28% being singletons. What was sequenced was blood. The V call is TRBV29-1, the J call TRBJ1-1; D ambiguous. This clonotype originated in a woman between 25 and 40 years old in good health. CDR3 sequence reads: CSVGGDTEAFF. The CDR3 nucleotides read TGCAGCGTTGGTGGGGACACTGAAGCTTTCTTT.